Presented here are 15 T cell receptor beta chains from one specimen sequenced in a study of cytomegalovirus exposure and HLA in healthy donors. A multiplex PCR was run with 60 Vbeta primers and 13 Jbeta primers. This table comes from immunoSEQ multiplex PCR, and its TCRdb copy is limited to in-frame clones, with some not included. The sample lists 150,000 to 200,000 clones, about three quarters occurring once. The specimen sequenced was PBMCs. Every receptor here comes from a man aged 40-49 years in good health and CMV-seropositive.

About this clone itself: The sample has other DNA sequences that encode this CDR3 too. This chain uses TRBV19 with TRBJ1-2; D not certain. In germline, CDR1 is LNHDA, CDR2 SQIVND (reference sequence). Trimming stripped 4 bases from V and 2 bases from J, with 5 bases between. The CDR3 runs 12 residues. Here the CDR3 reads CASSRANYGYTF. The CDR3 nucleotides are TGTGCCAGTAGTAGAGCGAACTATGGCTACACCTTC.

Turning to this clone: The same CDR3 can be traced to other DNA sequences in this sample. The V and J genes are TRBV6-5 and TRBJ2-7, with D perhaps matching TRBD2 (6 bases). Per germline, CDR1 MNHEY and CDR2 SVGAGI. V was trimmed by 0 bases and J by 4 bases, leaving 7 bases between them. The CDR3 is 13 residues long. The CDR3 region is CASSYSGLYEQYF. In DNA, the CDR3 is TGTGCCAGCAGTTACTCGGGACTTTACGAGCAGTACTTC.

The chain employs TRBV9 and TRBJ1-4; TRBD1 is a possible D gene (5 bases). The V end lost 6 bases, the J end lost 0 bases, and 15 bases lay between the germline ends. The CDR3 length is 16 residues. CDR1 is SGDLS, CDR2 YYNGEE, per germline. The CDR3 DNA follows: TGTGCCAGCAACATCGGTTCGGGGGCAACTAATGAAAAACTGTTTTTT. Amino acids: CASNIGSGATNEKLFF.

This chain connects TRBV9 to TRBJ1-4; TRBD1 matches 8 bases. Germline CDR1 and CDR2: SGDLS and YYNGEE. The CDR3 is 15 residues long. The junction had 8 bases not matched to a gene; V was cut back by 3 bases and J by 7 bases. CDR3 in amino acids: CASSAQGAWREKLFF. CDR3 sequence (DNA): TGTGCCAGCAGCGCCCAGGGGGCTTGGCGTGAAAAACTGTTTTTT.

V gene TRBV27 combines with J gene TRBJ1-5; TRBD1 might be the D (5 bases). This CDR3 has 13 amino acids. Trimming pared 5 bases from V and 3 bases from J, leaving 8 bases between. Germline V gene data show CDR1 as MNHEY and CDR2 as SMNVEV (reference sequence). The CDR3: CASSIQVNQPQHF. CDR3 bases: TGTGCCAGCAGTATACAGGTCAATCAGCCCCAGCATTTT.

The chain is built from TRBV7-3 and TRBJ2-3; D is perhaps TRBD1 (5 bases). V lost 2 bases and J lost 6, with 18 bases in between. There are 16 residues in the CDR3. CDR1 and CDR2 from the germline V gene are SGHTA and FQGTGA. The CDR3 region is CASSLLDIRPWDTQYF. The CDR3 DNA reads as TGTGCCAGCAGCTTATTGGACATCCGACCTTGGGATACGCAGTATTTT.

The J gene is TRBJ2-3, the V gene TRBV5-1; TRBD2 matches 8 bases. Germline V gene lookup returns CDR1 SGHRS and CDR2 YFSETQ. This CDR3 comprises 18 residues. The trim removed 1 base at V and 2 bases at J, leaving 12 bases unmatched. The CDR3 reads CASSLTFSAGAPTDTQYF. CDR3 coding DNA: TGCGCCAGCAGCTTGACCTTCTCAGCGGGAGCCCCCACAGATACGCAGTATTTT.

The chain has TRBV30 and TRBJ2-1; 7 bases fit TRBD1. Trimming at V came to 7 bases and at J to 0 bases, leaving 9 bases not matched to a gene. The CDR3 contains 15 residues. The germline V gene has CDR1 GTSNPN and CDR2 SVGIG (reference sequence). The CDR3 bases are TGTGCCTTTCAGAAACAGGGGTACTCCTACAATGAGCAGTTCTTC. Translated: CAFQKQGYSYNEQFF.

CDR3 protein: CSVEELAEYTDTQYF. The CDR3, as DNA: TGCAGCGTTGAAGAGCTAGCGGAGTACACAGATACGCAGTATTTT. This chain connects TRBV29-1 to TRBJ2-3; 7 bases are shared with TRBD2. CDR1 SQVTM and CDR2 ANQGSEA come from the germline V gene. The CDR3 length is 15 residues. The ends lost 0 bases at V and 2 bases at J; junction bases unmatched: 5.

V gene TRBV7-6 combines with J gene TRBJ2-7, with no clear D. V was pared by 1 base and J by 0 bases, with 7 bases between. The CDR3 length is 14 residues. Germline V gene sequence: CDR1 SGHVS, CDR2 FNYEAQ. The CDR3 DNA follows: TGTGCCAGCAGCTTAGAGTCCAGCTCCTACGAGCAGTACTTC. It yields the protein CASSLESSSYEQYF.

The chain carries TRBV7-9 and TRBJ1-4, with TRBD1 matching 7 bases. Germline values: CDR1 SEHNR, CDR2 FQNEAQ (reference sequence). This CDR3 contains 14 residues. The J segment lost 4 bases and the V segment lost 1 base, leaving 0 bases of the junction unmatched. CDR3 sequence reads: CASSLGQGNEKLFF. CDR3 in DNA: TGTGCCAGCAGCTTAGGACAGGGTAATGAAAAACTGTTTTTT.

V usage is TRBV9 and J usage is TRBJ1-3; possibly TRBD1 for D (5 bases). Germline loops: CDR1 SGDLS, CDR2 YYNGEE. This CDR3 comprises 16 residues. Trimming stripped 3 bases from V and 0 bases from J, with 13 bases between. In nucleotides, the CDR3 is TGTGCCAGCAGCGCCCCAGGGTGGGGCTCTGGAAACACCATATATTTT. This sequence encodes CASSAPGWGSGNTIYF.

V and J are TRBV5-1 and TRBJ2-3, with TRBD2 matching 8 bases. This CDR3 contains 15 residues. Germline CDR1 is SGHRS and CDR2 is YFSETQ. The V and J ends lost 3 bases and 1 base, in that order; junction bases with no gene match: 4. The CDR3 DNA reads TGCGCCAGCAGCTCATCAGCGGGAGGCACAGATACGCAGTATTTT. This translates into CASSSSAGGTDTQYF.

This clone was seen a few times. CDR3 coding DNA: TGTGCCAGCTCAGCCAGTGGACAGCGGGGCTACGAGCAGTACTTC. Protein product: CASSASGQRGYEQYF. This chain links TRBV18 with TRBJ2-7; TRBD2 might be the D (7 bases). There are 15 residues in the CDR3. The germline V gene has CDR1 KGHSH and CDR2 LQKENI. Trimming took 5 bases from V and 3 from J, leaving 17 bases between them.

Points on this clone: Other DNA variants within this sample encode the same CDR3. The chain is built from TRBV28 and TRBJ2-1; 12 bases line up with TRBD2. CDR1 and CDR2 from the germline V gene are MDHEN and SYDVKM. This CDR3 has 15 amino acids. With 6 bases clipped from V and 4 bases from J, the junction kept 4 bases outside the gene matches. The CDR3 region has the DNA TGTGCCAGCAGCCCAGGACTAGCGGGGTACAATGAGCAGTTCTTC. Residues: CASSPGLAGYNEQFF.